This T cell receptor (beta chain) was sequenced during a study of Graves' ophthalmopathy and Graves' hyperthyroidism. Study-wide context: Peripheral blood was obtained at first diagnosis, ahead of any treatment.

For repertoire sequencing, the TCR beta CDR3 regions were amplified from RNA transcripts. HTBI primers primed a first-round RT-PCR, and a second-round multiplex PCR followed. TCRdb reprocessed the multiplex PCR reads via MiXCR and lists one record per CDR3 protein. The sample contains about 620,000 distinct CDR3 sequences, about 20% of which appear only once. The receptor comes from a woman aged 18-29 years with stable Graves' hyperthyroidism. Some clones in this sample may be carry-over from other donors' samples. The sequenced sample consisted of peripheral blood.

The CDR3 loop is CASRPDGEGTEAFF. In DNA, the CDR3 is TGTGCCAGCAGACCTGACGGCGAGGGGACTGAAGCTTTCTTT. The V gene is TRBV12-3 or TRBV12-4, the J gene TRBJ1-1; a weak D match, TRBD1 (5 bases). This CDR3 spans 14 amino acids. V lost 6 bases and J lost 5, with 16 bases in between.